The 7 T cell receptor beta chains below all came from one sample that was sequenced in a study of T cells after yellow fever vaccination (dated by TCRdb to about 2019). The treatment or condition label, read with the paper, signifies: live attenuated yellow fever vaccine strain. Receptors were amplified or captured by 5' RACE. For sequencing, an Illumina NovaSeq 6000 was employed. The raw public reads went through TCRdb reprocessing: fastp at Q25, MiXCR clone calling, in-frame beta chains kept. Entries that share a CDR3 protein sequence are merged under the most common genes and DNA. This sample comprises some 240,000 distinct CDR3 sequences, roughly 3% of them detected only once. Of the sample, roughly 3% is held by the ten largest clones. This specimen consisted of CD4+ T cells sorted from PBMCs, obtained 10 days after the yellow fever booster vaccination. These receptors were obtained from a man aged 18 to 30 who received the YFV17D yellow fever vaccine.

CDR3 sequence reads: CSVGDRGGIDYGYTF. Here the CDR3 DNA reads TGCAGCGTAGGAGACAGGGGAGGAATAGACTATGGCTACACCTTC. The chain carries TRBV29-1 and TRBJ1-2; 8 positions match TRBD1. The CDR3 is made up of 15 amino acids. The J segment lost 3 bases and the V segment lost 6 bases, leaving 12 bases of the junction unmatched. The germline V gene has CDR1 SQVTM and CDR2 ANQGSEA.

The chain uses TRBV30 and TRBJ2-5; 7 bases line up with TRBD1. Germline V CDR1 and CDR2: GTSNPN, SVGIG (reference sequence). The V gene end was trimmed by 0 bases and the J gene end by 8 bases; junction bases not matched to a gene: 3. The CDR3 contains 12 residues. The CDR3 DNA reads TGTGCCTGGAGTGTACAGGGGCAAACCCAGTACTTC. Translating gives CAWSVQGQTQYF.

The chain is built from TRBV6-5 and TRBJ1-1, with 8 bases that match TRBD1. The CDR3 sequence is 14 residues long. With 4 bases clipped from V and 5 bases from J, the junction kept 6 bases outside the gene matches. Germline CDR1 reads MNHEY; CDR2 reads SVGAGI. CDR3 coding DNA: TGTGCCAGCAGTTCTTGGACAGGGCAGACTGAAGCTTTCTTT. It yields the protein CASSSWTGQTEAFF.

This clonotype was seen ten or more times. The V and J genes are TRBV12-3 or TRBV12-4 and TRBJ2-7; a weak D match, TRBD2 (6 bases). The CDR3 has 13 residues. Between the trimmed V and J ends, which lost 6 bases and 3 bases, there was a span of 12 bases. The CDR3 nucleotides read TGTGCCAGCAGCCTACACGGGGGCTACGAGCAGTACTTC. This codes for CASSLHGGYEQYF.

This clonotype has a count of ten or more. The rearrangement uses TRBV6-6 and TRBJ1-6; 7 bases line up with TRBD1. The CDR3 is 14 amino acids. Germline V CDR1 and CDR2: MNHNY, SVGAGI (reference sequence). The ends lost 4 bases at V and 9 bases at J; junction bases unmatched: 6. The CDR3: CASSSQTGPSPLHF. DNA of the CDR3: TGTGCCAGCAGTTCCCAGACAGGGCCTTCACCCCTCCACTTT.

In this sample, this clonotype turned up many times. The chain employs TRBV4-3 and TRBJ2-3; D might be TRBD2 (6 bases). The CDR3 has 13 residues. CDR1 and CDR2 from the germline V gene are LGHNA and YSLEER. V lost 1 base and J lost 5, with 7 bases in between. The CDR3 loop reads CASSQAGRDTQYF. The CDR3 DNA reads TGCGCCAGCAGCCAAGCCGGGAGAGATACGCAGTATTTT.

This clonotype has at least ten counts. The rearrangement uses TRBV10-3 and TRBJ2-2; D not resolved. Germline assignment: CDR1 ENHRY and CDR2 SYGVKD. Trimming took off 0 bases at V and 1 base at J, with 6 bases between the two ends. The CDR3 loop spans 15 amino acids. The CDR3 nucleotides read TGTGCCATCAGTGAGTCAAAAGGGAACACCGGGGAGCTGTTTTTT. Translating gives CAISESKGNTGELFF.